This paragraph reports one T cell receptor beta chain. Its specificity is not known. The CDR3 end is not reached by the read, which stops 3 residues before it; the germline J gene fills it in. Unstimulated Tregs (CD4+CD25+CD127-) and CD4+CD25- non-Tregs were sorted from PBMCs. The record originates from a study of Tregs in tolerant kidney transplant recipients. Points from the study as a whole: Changing PCR primers prevented nucleotide comparison between some patients' samples. The most relevant donor-specific Treg TCRbeta repertoire apparently came from expansion with activated donor B cells.

Germline V CDR1 and CDR2: LNHDA, SQIVND (reference sequence). CDR3 length equals 14 residues. Clones were read by immunoSEQ multiplex PCR, and TCRdb kept only the in-frame ones, dropping some. The table lists under 55,000 clones, with about 0.82% in the top ten. This clonotype was sampled from a human donor who received a combined kidney and bone marrow transplant. The V call is TRBV19, the J call TRBJ2-3; D unclear. The source was CD4+ T cells from blood, collected before the transplant. CDR3 DNA (partial): TGTGCCAGTAGTATTCCTACAGCATTGAGTGCG. Its protein product is CASSIPTALSA. The complete CDR3 protein is CASSIPTALSAQYF.